Sequencing of this T cell receptor (beta chain) was carried out in a study of blood T cell repertoires in COVID-19. Overall study context: PBMCs, B-cell-depleted T cells, or T cells provided the cDNA or gDNA that made up the material.

This clone was seen a few times. Authors' data handling: Amplified reference gene primers provided the basis for estimating nucleated cell counts. The repertoire was sequenced with immunoSEQ multiplex PCR; TCRdb's copy has only in-frame clones and lacks some. V and J calls and clone size are those listed in that table; D and trimming were worked out from the DNA. Of roughly 51,000 clones listed, roughly 84% are singletons. The source of this sequence is a man aged 50-60 years with active COVID-19. Sequenced: peripheral blood.

The CDR3 reads CASSLVMVLAGRNEQFF. CDR3 DNA: TGTGCCAGCAGCTTAGTTATGGTACTAGCGGGGAGGAATGAGCAGTTCTTC. This rearrangement joins TRBV11-2 to TRBJ2-1, with 10 bases matching TRBD2. J gave up 7 bases and V 1 base, and 10 bases lay outside the gene matches. Germline values: CDR1 SGHAT, CDR2 FQNNGV. The CDR3 contains 17 residues.